Listed below are T cell receptor beta chains from one sample, sequenced in a study of blood T cell repertoires in COVID-19. Data came from immunoSEQ multiplex PCR; TCRdb stores just in-frame clones and leaves some out. The sample carries under 250,000 clones, 84% recorded once. Sequenced sample: peripheral blood. These receptors were obtained from a woman aged 50 to 60 with active or convalescent COVID-19. Each CDR3 is given with its conserved first and last residue. Each record gives: clone size, V gene, J gene, D gene, CDR3 protein, CDR3 DNA. D genes are given only for firm matches. For some rows the clone size is stated as once, few or many, or as a class when expanded; others skip it.

clone size: few
V gene: TRBV5-1
J gene: TRBJ1-3
D gene: NA
CDR3 protein: CASSLGSVSGNTIYF
CDR3 DNA: TGCGCCAGCAGCTTGGGGTCAGTCTCTGGAAACACCATATATTTT

clone size: NA
V gene: TRBV10-3
J gene: TRBJ1-1
D gene: NA
CDR3 protein: CATKGLAGATEAFF
CDR3 DNA: TGTGCCACCAAGGGGTTGGCGGGGGCCACTGAAGCTTTCTTT

clone size: NA
V gene: TRBV20-1
J gene: TRBJ1-2
D gene: NA
CDR3 protein: CSHWAGGGYTF
CDR3 DNA: TGCAGTCACTGGGCGGGGGGCGGCTACACCTTC

clone size: NA
V gene: TRBV6-1
J gene: TRBJ1-2
D gene: NA
CDR3 protein: CASSEAAGEAYGYTF
CDR3 DNA: TGTGCCAGCAGTGAAGCGGCGGGGGAGGCCTATGGCTACACCTTC

clone size: NA
V gene: TRBV6-5
J gene: TRBJ1-4
D gene: NA
CDR3 protein: CASSQRHNEKLFF
CDR3 DNA: TGTGCCAGCAGTCAAAGACATAATGAAAAACTGTTTTTT

clone size: NA
V gene: TRBV15
J gene: TRBJ1-1
D gene: NA
CDR3 protein: CATERSRNTEAFF
CDR3 DNA: TGTGCCACCGAGAGGTCCAGGAACACTGAAGCTTTCTTT

clone size: NA
V gene: TRBV5-1
J gene: TRBJ1-1
D gene: NA
CDR3 protein: CASSLADIPNTEAFF
CDR3 DNA: TGCGCCAGCAGCTTGGCCGACATACCGAACACTGAAGCTTTCTTT

clone size: NA
V gene: TRBV19
J gene: TRBJ2-7
D gene: TRBD2
CDR3 protein: CASSSTSGRQYEQYF
CDR3 DNA: TGTGCCAGTAGTTCAACTAGCGGGAGGCAATACGAGCAGTACTTC

clone size: few
V gene: TRBV5-1
J gene: TRBJ2-5
D gene: TRBD2
CDR3 protein: CASSHTPGLAEETQYF
CDR3 DNA: TGCGCCAGCAGCCATACACCGGGACTAGCGGAAGAGACCCAGTACTTC

clone size: once
V gene: TRBV20-1
J gene: TRBJ2-7
D gene: NA
CDR3 protein: CSAARLYEQYF
CDR3 DNA: TGCAGTGCGGCGAGACTCTACGAGCAGTACTTC

clone size: NA
V gene: TRBV6-4
J gene: TRBJ2-2
D gene: TRBD2
CDR3 protein: CASRTLAGGFTNTGELFF
CDR3 DNA: TGTGCCAGCAGAACACTAGCGGGGGGGTTTACGAACACCGGGGAGCTGTTTTTT

clone size: NA
V gene: TRBV4-1
J gene: TRBJ1-3
D gene: NA
CDR3 protein: CASSQVRGSPGNTIYF
CDR3 DNA: TGCGCCAGCAGCCAAGTCAGAGGGAGTCCTGGAAACACCATATATTTT

clone size: once
V gene: TRBV6-5
J gene: TRBJ1-6
D gene: NA
CDR3 protein: CASSLGRNSPLHF
CDR3 DNA: TGTGCCAGCAGTTTGGGGAGGAATTCACCCCTCCACTTT

clone size: NA
V gene: TRBV27
J gene: TRBJ2-5
D gene: TRBD1
CDR3 protein: CASSSLSGQGARETQYF
CDR3 DNA: TGTGCCAGCAGTTCCCTCTCAGGACAGGGGGCGCGAGAGACCCAGTACTTC

clone size: NA
V gene: TRBV2
J gene: TRBJ1-6
D gene: TRBD1
CDR3 protein: CASSEIGTGLNSPLHF
CDR3 DNA: TGTGCCAGCAGTGAAATTGGGACAGGCCTCAATTCACCCCTCCACTTT

clone size: once
V gene: TRBV5-4
J gene: TRBJ2-7
D gene: NA
CDR3 protein: CASSLTGGRAVEQYF
CDR3 DNA: TGTGCCAGCAGCTTGACAGGGGGGAGGGCCGTCGAGCAGTACTTC

clone size: once
V gene: TRBV28
J gene: TRBJ1-5
D gene: NA
CDR3 protein: CASRSEGLRPQPQPQHF
CDR3 DNA: TGTGCCAGCAGATCGGAGGGCCTTCGGCCCCAGCCACAGCCCCAGCATTTT

clone size: NA
V gene: TRBV5-4
J gene: TRBJ1-2
D gene: NA
CDR3 protein: CASSLVRDSTYGYTF
CDR3 DNA: TGTGCCAGCAGCTTGGTTAGGGACTCAACCTATGGCTACACCTTC

clone size: NA
V gene: TRBV5-6
J gene: TRBJ1-2
D gene: TRBD1
CDR3 protein: CASSMDRGGGYTF
CDR3 DNA: TGTGCCAGCAGCATGGACAGGGGAGGTGGCTACACCTTC

clone size: NA
V gene: TRBV28
J gene: TRBJ1-2
D gene: NA
CDR3 protein: CASSPNYGYTF
CDR3 DNA: TGTGCCAGCAGTCCAAACTATGGCTACACCTTC

clone size: NA
V gene: TRBV29-1
J gene: TRBJ2-5
D gene: TRBD1
CDR3 protein: CSVEGTGGRETQYF
CDR3 DNA: TGCAGCGTTGAAGGGACAGGCGGTAGAGAGACCCAGTACTTC

clone size: once
V gene: TRBV7-3
J gene: TRBJ2-1
D gene: NA
CDR3 protein: CASSLLGGGTPIYNEQFF
CDR3 DNA: TGTGCCAGCAGCTTATTGGGTGGGGGGACCCCTATCTACAATGAGCAGTTCTTC

clone size: NA
V gene: TRBV5-4
J gene: TRBJ1-1
D gene: NA
CDR3 protein: CASSPASTIGNTEAFF
CDR3 DNA: TGTGCCAGCAGCCCAGCCTCGACAATCGGGAACACTGAAGCTTTCTTT

clone size: NA
V gene: TRBV30
J gene: TRBJ2-3
D gene: TRBD2
CDR3 protein: CAWSVGTSGSLTDTQYF
CDR3 DNA: TGTGCCTGGAGTGTGGGGACTAGCGGGAGTCTTACAGATACGCAGTATTTT

clone size: few
V gene: TRBV6-5
J gene: TRBJ1-2
D gene: NA
CDR3 protein: CASSRTADYGYTF
CDR3 DNA: TGTGCCAGCAGCCGGACAGCCGACTATGGCTACACCTTC

clone size: many
V gene: TRBV3-1/TRBV3-2
J gene: TRBJ1-6
D gene: NA
CDR3 protein: CASSQAPQGSSPLHF
CDR3 DNA: TGTGCCAGCAGCCAGGCCCCGCAGGGGAGTTCACCCCTCCACTTT

clone size: few
V gene: TRBV28
J gene: TRBJ1-1
D gene: NA
CDR3 protein: CASSPSPGGRVNTEAFF
CDR3 DNA: TGTGCCAGCAGTCCATCCCCGGGGGGGCGGGTGAACACTGAAGCTTTCTTT

clone size: NA
V gene: TRBV28
J gene: TRBJ1-6
D gene: NA
CDR3 protein: CASSFGDNYNSPLHF
CDR3 DNA: TGTGCCAGCAGTTTTGGAGATAACTATAATTCACCCCTCCACTTT

clone size: NA
V gene: TRBV27
J gene: TRBJ2-5
D gene: NA
CDR3 protein: CASSFRGAETQYF
CDR3 DNA: TGTGCCAGCAGTTTCAGGGGCGCGGAGACCCAGTACTTC

clone size: NA
V gene: TRBV7-3
J gene: TRBJ2-1
D gene: TRBD2
CDR3 protein: CASSLRREGYNEQFF
CDR3 DNA: TGTGCCAGCAGCTTAAGGCGGGAGGGCTACAATGAGCAGTTCTTC

clone size: NA
V gene: TRBV19
J gene: TRBJ1-2
D gene: TRBD1
CDR3 protein: CASSVRTGRYGYTF
CDR3 DNA: TGTGCCAGTAGTGTGAGGACAGGGAGATATGGCTACACCTTC

clone size: NA
V gene: TRBV28
J gene: TRBJ1-1
D gene: NA
CDR3 protein: CASSVSGTWGEAFF
CDR3 DNA: TGTGCCAGCAGTGTCTCCGGGACATGGGGTGAAGCTTTCTTT

clone size: once
V gene: TRBV9
J gene: TRBJ1-5
D gene: NA
CDR3 protein: CASSVGNNQPQHF
CDR3 DNA: TGTGCCAGCAGCGTCGGTAACAATCAGCCCCAGCATTTT

clone size: NA
V gene: TRBV29-1
J gene: TRBJ2-1
D gene: NA
CDR3 protein: CSVGIGAPNEQFF
CDR3 DNA: TGCAGCGTTGGGATAGGAGCCCCCAATGAGCAGTTCTTC